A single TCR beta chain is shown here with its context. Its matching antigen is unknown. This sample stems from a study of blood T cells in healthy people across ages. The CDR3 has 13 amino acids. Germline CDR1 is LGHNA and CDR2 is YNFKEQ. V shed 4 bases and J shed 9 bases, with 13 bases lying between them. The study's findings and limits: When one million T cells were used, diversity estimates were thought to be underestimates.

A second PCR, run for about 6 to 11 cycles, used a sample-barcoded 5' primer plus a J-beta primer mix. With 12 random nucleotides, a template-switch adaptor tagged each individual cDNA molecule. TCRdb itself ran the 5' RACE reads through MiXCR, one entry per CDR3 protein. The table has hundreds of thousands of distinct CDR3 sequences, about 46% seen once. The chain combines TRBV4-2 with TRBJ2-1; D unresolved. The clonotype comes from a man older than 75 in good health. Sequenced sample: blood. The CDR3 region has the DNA TGTGCCAGCAGCCCCGGATCATTCAGTGAGCAGTTCTTC. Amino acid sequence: CASSPGSFSEQFF.